This T cell receptor beta chain appears in the sequencing data of a study of molecular identifiers for immune sequencing clone quantification. Notes on the study in general: Clones of above 20 RNA copies carried over 98% of effector molecules; in naive cells they carried under 1%. Spiked Jurkat TCR RNA originating from one cell could reportedly be identified amid some 950,000 naive cells.

TCRdb re-called the PCR reads with MiXCR, one entry per CDR3 protein. Of 8,000 to 13,000 distinct CDR3 sequences in the sample, roughly a fifth are singletons; the top ten hold approximately 1.5%. This clonotype was seen at least ten times. Its antigen is not known. This clonotype was sampled from a human donor in good health. Some libraries in this study had Jurkat cell RNA spiked in. The sample comprised naive CD8+ T cells from blood, with Jurkat cell RNA spiked in. The subset here: FACS-sorted CD8+CD4-CCR7+CD45RA+ naive T cells.

CDR3 in DNA: TGTGCCAGCAGTCCCTTACTGACAGGTCACAATCAGCCCCAGCATTTT. Translating it yields CASSPLLTGHNQPQHF. This rearrangement joins TRBV27 to TRBJ1-5, with D possibly TRBD1 on 6 matching bases. The germline gives CDR1 MNHEY, CDR2 SMNVEV (reference sequence). The CDR3 loop spans 16 amino acids. V was pared by 5 bases and J by 3 bases, with 17 bases between.